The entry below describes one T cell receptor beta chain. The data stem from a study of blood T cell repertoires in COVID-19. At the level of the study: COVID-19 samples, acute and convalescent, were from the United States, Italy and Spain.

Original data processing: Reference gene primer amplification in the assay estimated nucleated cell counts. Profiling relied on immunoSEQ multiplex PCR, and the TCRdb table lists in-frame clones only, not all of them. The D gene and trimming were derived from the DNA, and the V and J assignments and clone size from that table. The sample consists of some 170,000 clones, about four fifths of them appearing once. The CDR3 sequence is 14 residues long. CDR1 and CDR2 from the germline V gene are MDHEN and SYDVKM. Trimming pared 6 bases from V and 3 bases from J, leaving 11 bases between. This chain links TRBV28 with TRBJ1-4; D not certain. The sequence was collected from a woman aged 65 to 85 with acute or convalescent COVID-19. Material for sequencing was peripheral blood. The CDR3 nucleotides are TGTGCCAGCAGAAGTGGCTTTTCTAATGAAAAACTGTTTTTT. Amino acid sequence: CASRSGFSNEKLFF.